This T cell receptor (beta chain) stems from a study of control samples from healthy donors and cancer patients. Sequencing was performed with immunoSEQ multiplex PCR; in TCRdb, only in-frame clones are kept and a portion is missing. The data contain 110,000 to 150,000 clones, 75% to 90% of them singletons. The count of this clone is one. Per germline, CDR1 LNHNV and CDR2 YYDKDF (reference sequence). The V and J ends lost 7 bases and 3 bases respectively, with 10 bases between them. This CDR3 has 14 amino acids. The rearrangement joins TRBV15 to TRBJ1-6; D is ambiguous. The sequence was obtained from a woman in her 30s in good health. Sequenced material: blood. CDR3 coding DNA: TGTGCCACCAAAAACAGCCTCTATAATTCACCCCTCCACTTT. Its protein is CATKNSLYNSPLHF.